The entry below describes one TCR beta chain. Its antigen is undetermined. Assay: immunoSEQ multiplex PCR; the TCRdb copy retains only in-frame clones and omits some. The sample has about 140,000 clones, around 93% seen once. V was pared by 1 base and J by 4 bases, with 11 bases between. This CDR3 is built from 15 residues. In germline, CDR1 is SGHTA, CDR2 FQGTGA. These data are taken from a study of cytotoxic CD8 clonotypes in ibrutinib-treated CLL. Study-wide background: Responses comprised 25 or so partial and 2 complete; at median around 70 months, roughly 14 remained remitted and about twelve progressed.

Broader study findings: The study found clonality rose at ibrutinib response, then fell toward baseline at progression.

This receptor was identified in a human donor with chronic lymphocytic leukemia. This sample comprised PBMCs, obtained after 12 months of ibrutinib treatment. The rearrangement joins TRBV7-3 to TRBJ2-1, with a tentative D call TRBD2 (6 bases). The CDR3 bases are TGTGCCAGCAGCTTAAGCCCTAGCGCATACAATGAGCAGTTCTTC. Protein sequence: CASSLSPSAYNEQFF.